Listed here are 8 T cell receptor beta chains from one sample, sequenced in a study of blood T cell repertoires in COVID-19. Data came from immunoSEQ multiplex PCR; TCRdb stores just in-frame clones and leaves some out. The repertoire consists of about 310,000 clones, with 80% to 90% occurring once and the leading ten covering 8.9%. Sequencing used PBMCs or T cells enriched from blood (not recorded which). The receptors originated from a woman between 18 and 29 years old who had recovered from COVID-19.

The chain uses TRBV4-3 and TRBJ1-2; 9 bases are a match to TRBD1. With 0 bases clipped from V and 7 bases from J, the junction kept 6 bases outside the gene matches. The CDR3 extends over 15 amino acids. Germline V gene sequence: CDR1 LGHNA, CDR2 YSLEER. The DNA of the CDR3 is TGCGCCAGCAGCCAAGATTTGACAGGGGGTCGTGGCTACACCTTC. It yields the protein CASSQDLTGGRGYTF.

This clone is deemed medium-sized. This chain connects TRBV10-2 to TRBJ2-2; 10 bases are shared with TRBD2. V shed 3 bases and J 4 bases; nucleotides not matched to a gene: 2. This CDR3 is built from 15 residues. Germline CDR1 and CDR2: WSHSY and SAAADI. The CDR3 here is CASSELAGSTGELFF. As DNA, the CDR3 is TGCGCCAGCAGTGAACTAGCGGGATCCACCGGGGAGCTGTTTTTT.

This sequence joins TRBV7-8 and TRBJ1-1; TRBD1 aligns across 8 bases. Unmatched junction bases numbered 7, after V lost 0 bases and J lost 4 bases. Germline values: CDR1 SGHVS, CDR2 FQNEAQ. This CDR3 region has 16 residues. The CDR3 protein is CASSLAPGGYGTEAFF. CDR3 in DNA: TGTGCCAGCAGCTTAGCTCCAGGGGGCTATGGCACTGAAGCTTTCTTT.

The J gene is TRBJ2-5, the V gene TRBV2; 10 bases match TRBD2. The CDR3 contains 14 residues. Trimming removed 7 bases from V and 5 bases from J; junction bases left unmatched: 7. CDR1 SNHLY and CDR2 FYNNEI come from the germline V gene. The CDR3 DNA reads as TGTGCCAGCAAGAAGCGGGGGGGCCAGGAGACCCAGTACTTC. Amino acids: CASKKRGGQETQYF.

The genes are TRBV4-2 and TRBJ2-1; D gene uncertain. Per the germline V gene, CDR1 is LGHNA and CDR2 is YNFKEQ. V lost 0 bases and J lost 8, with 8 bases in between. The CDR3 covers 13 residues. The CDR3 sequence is CASSQEQEDEQFF. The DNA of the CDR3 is TGTGCCAGCAGCCAAGAACAAGAGGATGAGCAGTTCTTC.

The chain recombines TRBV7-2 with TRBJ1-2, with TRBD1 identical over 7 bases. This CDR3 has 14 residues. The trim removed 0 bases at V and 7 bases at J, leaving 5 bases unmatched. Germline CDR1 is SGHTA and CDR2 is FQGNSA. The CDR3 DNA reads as TGTGCCAGCAGCTTAGCCCCAGCAGGGGGTGGCTACACCTTC. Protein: CASSLAPAGGGYTF.

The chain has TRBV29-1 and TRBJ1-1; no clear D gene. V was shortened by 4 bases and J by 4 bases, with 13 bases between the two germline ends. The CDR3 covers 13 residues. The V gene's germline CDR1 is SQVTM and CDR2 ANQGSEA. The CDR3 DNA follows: TGCAGCGTTGTAAAGAATGCCGGCACTGAAGCTTTCTTT. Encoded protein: CSVVKNAGTEAFF.

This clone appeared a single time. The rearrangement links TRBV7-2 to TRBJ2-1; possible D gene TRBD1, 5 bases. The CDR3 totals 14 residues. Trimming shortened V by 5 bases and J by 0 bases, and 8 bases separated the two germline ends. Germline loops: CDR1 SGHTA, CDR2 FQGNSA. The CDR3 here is CASSAQGSYNEQFF. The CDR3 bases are TGTGCCAGCAGCGCTCAGGGCTCCTACAATGAGCAGTTCTTC.